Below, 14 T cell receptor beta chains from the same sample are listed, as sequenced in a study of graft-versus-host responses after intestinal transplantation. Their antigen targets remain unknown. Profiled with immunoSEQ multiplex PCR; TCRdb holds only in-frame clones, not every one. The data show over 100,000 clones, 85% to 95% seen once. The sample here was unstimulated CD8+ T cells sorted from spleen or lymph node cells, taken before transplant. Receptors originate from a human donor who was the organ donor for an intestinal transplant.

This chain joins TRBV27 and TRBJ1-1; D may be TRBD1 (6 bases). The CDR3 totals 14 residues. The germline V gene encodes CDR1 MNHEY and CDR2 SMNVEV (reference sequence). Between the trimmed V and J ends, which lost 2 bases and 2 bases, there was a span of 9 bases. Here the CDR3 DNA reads TGTGCCAGCAGTTTAAGGGGGGCTAACACTGAAGCTTTCTTT. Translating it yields CASSLRGANTEAFF.

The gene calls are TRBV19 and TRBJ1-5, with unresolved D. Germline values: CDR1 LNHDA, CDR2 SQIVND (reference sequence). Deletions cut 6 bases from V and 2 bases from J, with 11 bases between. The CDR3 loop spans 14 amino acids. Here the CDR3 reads CASRVLVGNQPQHF. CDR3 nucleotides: TGTGCCAGTAGGGTGTTGGTGGGCAATCAGCCCCAGCATTTT.

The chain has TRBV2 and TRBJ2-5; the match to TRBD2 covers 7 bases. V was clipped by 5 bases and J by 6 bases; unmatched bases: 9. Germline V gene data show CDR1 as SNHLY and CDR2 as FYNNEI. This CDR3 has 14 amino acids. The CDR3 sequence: CASSRAGEGKTQYF. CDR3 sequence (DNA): TGTGCCAGCAGTCGGGCGGGAGAGGGGAAGACCCAGTACTTC.

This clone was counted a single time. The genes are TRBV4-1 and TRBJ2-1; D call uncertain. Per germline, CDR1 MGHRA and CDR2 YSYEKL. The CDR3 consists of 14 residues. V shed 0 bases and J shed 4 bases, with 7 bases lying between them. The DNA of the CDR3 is TGCGCCAGCAGCCAAGATCGTCGGTACAATGAGCAGTTCTTC. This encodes CASSQDRRYNEQFF.

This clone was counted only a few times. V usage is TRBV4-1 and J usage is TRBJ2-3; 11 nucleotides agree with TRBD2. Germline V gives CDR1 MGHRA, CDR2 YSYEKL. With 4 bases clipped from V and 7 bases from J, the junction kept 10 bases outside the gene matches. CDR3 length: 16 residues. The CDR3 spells CASSLRRLAGGNTQYF. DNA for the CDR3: TGCGCCAGCAGCCTAAGACGGTTAGCGGGAGGGAATACGCAGTATTTT.

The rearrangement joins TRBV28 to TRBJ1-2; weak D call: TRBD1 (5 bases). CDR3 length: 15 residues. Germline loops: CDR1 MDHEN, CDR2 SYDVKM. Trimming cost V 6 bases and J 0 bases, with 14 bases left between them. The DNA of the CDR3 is TGTGCCAGCAGATACATTAAGGGGACTAACTATGGCTACACCTTC. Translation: CASRYIKGTNYGYTF.

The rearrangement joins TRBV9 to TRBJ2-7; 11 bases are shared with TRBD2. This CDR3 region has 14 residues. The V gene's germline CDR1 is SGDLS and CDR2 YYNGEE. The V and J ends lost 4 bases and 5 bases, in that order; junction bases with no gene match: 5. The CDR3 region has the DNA TGTGCCAGCAGCTCCTCACTAGCGGGAGACGAGCAGTACTTC. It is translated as CASSSSLAGDEQYF. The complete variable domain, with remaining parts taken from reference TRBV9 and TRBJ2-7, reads DSGVTQTPKHLITATGQRVTLRCSPRSGDLSVYWYQQSLDQGLQFLIQYYNGEERAKGNILERFSAQQFPDLHSELNLSSLELGDSALYFCASSSSLAGDEQYFGPGTRLTVT.

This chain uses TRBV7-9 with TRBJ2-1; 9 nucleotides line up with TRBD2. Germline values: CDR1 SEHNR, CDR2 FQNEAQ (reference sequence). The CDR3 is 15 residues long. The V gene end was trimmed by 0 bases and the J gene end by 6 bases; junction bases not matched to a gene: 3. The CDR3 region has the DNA TGTGCCAGCAGCTTAGCAGCTAGCGGGACCAATGAGCAGTTCTTC. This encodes CASSLAASGTNEQFF.

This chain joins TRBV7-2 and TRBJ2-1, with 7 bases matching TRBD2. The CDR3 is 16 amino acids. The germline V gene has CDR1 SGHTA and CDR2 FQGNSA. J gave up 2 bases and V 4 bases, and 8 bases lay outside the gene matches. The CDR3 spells CASSSRVAGPYNEQFF. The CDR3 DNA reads TGTGCCAGCAGCTCTAGGGTAGCGGGTCCCTACAATGAGCAGTTCTTC. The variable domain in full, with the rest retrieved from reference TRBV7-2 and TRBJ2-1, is GAGVSQSPSNKVTEKGKDVELRCDPISGHTALYWYRQSLGQGLEFLIYFQGNSAPDKSGLPSDRFSAERTGGSVSTLTIQRTQQEDSAVYLCASSSRVAGPYNEQFFGPGTRLTVL.

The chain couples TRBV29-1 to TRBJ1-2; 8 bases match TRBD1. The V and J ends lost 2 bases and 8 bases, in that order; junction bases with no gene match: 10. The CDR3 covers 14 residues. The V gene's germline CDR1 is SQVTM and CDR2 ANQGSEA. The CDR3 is CSVEPGQDFKGYTF. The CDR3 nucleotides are TGCAGCGTTGAACCGGGACAGGACTTTAAAGGCTACACCTTC.

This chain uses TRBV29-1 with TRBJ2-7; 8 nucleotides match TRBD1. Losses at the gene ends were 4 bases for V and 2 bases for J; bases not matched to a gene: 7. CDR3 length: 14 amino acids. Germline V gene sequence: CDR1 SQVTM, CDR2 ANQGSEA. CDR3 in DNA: TGCAGCGTTGTGGGGGCGGACAGGGCCTACGAGCAGTACTTC. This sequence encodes CSVVGADRAYEQYF.

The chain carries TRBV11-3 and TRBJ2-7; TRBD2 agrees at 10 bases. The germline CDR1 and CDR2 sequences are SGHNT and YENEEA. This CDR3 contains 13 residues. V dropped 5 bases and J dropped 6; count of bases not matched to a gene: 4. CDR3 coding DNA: TGTGCCAGCAGCCCTCGGACTAGCGGCGAGCAGTACTTC. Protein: CASSPRTSGEQYF.

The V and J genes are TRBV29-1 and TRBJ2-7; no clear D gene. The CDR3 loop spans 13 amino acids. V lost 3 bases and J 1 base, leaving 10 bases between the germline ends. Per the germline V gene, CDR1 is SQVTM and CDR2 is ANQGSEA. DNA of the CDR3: TGCAGCGTTGAGGGCGGACCATCCTACGAGCAGTACTTC. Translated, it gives CSVEGGPSYEQYF.

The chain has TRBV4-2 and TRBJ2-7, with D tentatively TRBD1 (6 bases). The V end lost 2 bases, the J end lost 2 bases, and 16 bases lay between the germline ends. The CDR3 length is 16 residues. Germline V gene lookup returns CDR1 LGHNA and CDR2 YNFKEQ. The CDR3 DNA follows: TGTGCCAGCAGCCAACGTGCCCAGGGGACCACCTACGAGCAGTACTTC. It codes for CASSQRAQGTTYEQYF.